The 7 T cell receptor beta chains presented below share a single source sample, sequenced in a study of OX40 agonist ivuxolimab in advanced cancers. The protocol was immunoSEQ multiplex PCR, while the TCRdb copy is restricted to in-frame clones and leaves out a portion. The sample has 85,000 to 90,000 clones, 92% seen once. Sequenced material: CD4+ or CD8+ T cells sorted from blood, taken in a trial of the OX40 agonist ivuxolimab. These TCRs come from an adult with an advanced solid tumor such as melanoma, head and neck, liver or kidney cancer.

This clone was counted a single time. The chain couples TRBV5-1 to TRBJ2-7; no clear D gene. Trimming pared 0 bases from V and 3 bases from J, leaving 13 bases between. The CDR3 has 15 amino acids. CDR1 SGHRS and CDR2 YFSETQ come from the germline V gene. The DNA of the CDR3 is TGCGCCAGCAGCTTGGGAACAGAACCATACTACGAGCAGTACTTC. As protein: CASSLGTEPYYEQYF.

This sequence joins TRBV11-3 and TRBJ2-3, with a weak D call TRBD1 (6 bases). Germline assignment: CDR1 SGHNT and CDR2 YENEEA. Trimming stripped 5 bases from V and 1 base from J, with 13 bases between. This CDR3 is 15 amino acids long. CDR3 nucleotide sequence: TGTGCCAGCAGCGATCGTGCAGGGGGCACAGATACGCAGTATTTT. This encodes CASSDRAGGTDTQYF. The full variable domain, completed using reference TRBV11-3 and TRBJ2-3, is EAGVVQSPRYKIIEKKQPVAFWCNPISGHNTLYWYLQNLGQGPELLIRYENEEAVDDSQLPKDRFSAERLKGVDSTLKIQPAELGDSAVYLCASSDRAGGTDTQYFGPGTRLTVL.

The V and J genes are TRBV11-2 and TRBJ1-1, with D possibly TRBD1 on 5 matching bases. CDR1 and CDR2 from the germline V gene are SGHAT and FQNNGV. V lost 2 bases, J lost 1 base, and 11 bases lay in between. This CDR3 comprises 15 residues. In DNA, the CDR3 is TGTGCCAGCAGCTTAATGGGGGGATCGAACACTGAAGCTTTCTTT. Translated, it gives CASSLMGGSNTEAFF.

The rearrangement links TRBV10-1 to TRBJ2-2, with D perhaps TRBD1 or TRBD2 (5 bases each). CDR1 WNHNN and CDR2 SYGVQD come from the germline V gene (reference sequence). V lost 5 bases, J lost 4 bases, and 8 bases lay in between. The CDR3 runs 13 residues. The CDR3 protein is CASSMRGTGELFF. CDR3 nucleotide sequence: TGCGCCAGCAGTATGAGGGGCACCGGGGAGCTGTTTTTT.

A single count supports this clone. The chain has TRBV18 and TRBJ1-5, with D unclear. The CDR3 is 12 amino acids. The V gene lost 2 bases and the J gene lost 3 bases, with 2 bases spanning the gap. The V gene's germline CDR1 is KGHSH and CDR2 LQKENI. The CDR3 sequence is CASSPDNQPQHF. As DNA, the CDR3 is TGTGCCAGCTCACCAGACAATCAGCCCCAGCATTTT.

The gene calls are TRBV28 and TRBJ1-5, with D perhaps matching TRBD1 (6 bases). Trimming removed 5 bases from V and 2 bases from J, with 13 bases in between. Germline V gene data show CDR1 as MDHEN and CDR2 as SYDVKM. The CDR3 loop spans 15 amino acids. DNA of the CDR3: TGTGCCAGCAGTACCGGGGGGGGCCGCAATCAGCCCCAGCATTTT. Translating gives CASSTGGGRNQPQHF.

The chain employs TRBV9 and TRBJ1-5; D is possibly TRBD1 (5 bases). This CDR3 contains 14 residues. Trimming removed 0 bases at V and 4 bases at J, with 8 bases between. The germline V gene has CDR1 SGDLS and CDR2 YYNGEE. The CDR3 is CASSVDAGNQPQHF. The CDR3 bases are TGTGCCAGCAGCGTAGACGCAGGGAATCAGCCCCAGCATTTT. The variable domain in full, with the rest retrieved from reference TRBV9 and TRBJ1-5, is DSGVTQTPKHLITATGQRVTLRCSPRSGDLSVYWYQQSLDQGLQFLIQYYNGEERAKGNILERFSAQQFPDLHSELNLSSLELGDSALYFCASSVDAGNQPQHFGDGTRLSIL.